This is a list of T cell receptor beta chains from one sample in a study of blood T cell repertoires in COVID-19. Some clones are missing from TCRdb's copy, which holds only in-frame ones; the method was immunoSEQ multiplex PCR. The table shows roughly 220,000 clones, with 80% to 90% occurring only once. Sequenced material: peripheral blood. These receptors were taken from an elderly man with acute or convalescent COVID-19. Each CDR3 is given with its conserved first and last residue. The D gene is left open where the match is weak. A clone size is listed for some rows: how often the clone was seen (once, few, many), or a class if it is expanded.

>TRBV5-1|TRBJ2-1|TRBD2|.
CASTNGLAYEQFF
TGCGCCAGCACCAACGGACTAGCCTATGAGCAGTTCTTC
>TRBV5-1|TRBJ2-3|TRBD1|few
CASRDRGLITDTQYF
TGCGCCAGCAGGGACAGGGGTTTAATTACAGATACGCAGTATTTT
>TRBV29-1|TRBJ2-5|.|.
CSVGEGTETQYF
TGCAGCGTTGGCGAGGGCACGGAGACCCAGTACTTC
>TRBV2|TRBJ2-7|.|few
CASSRLYEQYF
TGTGCCAGCAGTCGACTCTACGAGCAGTACTTC
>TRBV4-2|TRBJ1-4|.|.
CASSQDRSTNEKLFF
TGTGCCAGCAGCCAAGACCGGTCAACTAATGAAAAACTGTTTTTT
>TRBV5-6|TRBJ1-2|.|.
CASSRQNYGYTF
TGTGCCAGCAGCCGACAGAACTATGGCTACACCTTC
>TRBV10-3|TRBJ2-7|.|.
CAISGGLEQYF
TGTGCCATCAGCGGGGGTCTCGAGCAGTACTTC
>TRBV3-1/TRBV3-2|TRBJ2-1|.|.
CASSQVSGSSYNEQFF
TGTGCCAGCAGCCAAGTTTCTGGGAGCTCCTACAATGAGCAGTTCTTC
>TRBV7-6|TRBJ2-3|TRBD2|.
CASSPLYGAGRADTQYF
TGTGCCAGCAGCCCGCTTTACGGGGCAGGGAGGGCAGATACGCAGTATTTT
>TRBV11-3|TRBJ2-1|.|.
CASSRLGGNEQFF
TGTGCCAGCAGCCGCCTTGGAGGCAATGAGCAGTTCTTC
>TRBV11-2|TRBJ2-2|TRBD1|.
CASSLAGGGTGELFF
TGTGCCAGCAGCCTAGCAGGGGGCGGCACCGGGGAGCTGTTTTTT
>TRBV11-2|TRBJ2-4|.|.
CASSLPVAKNIQYF
TGTGCCAGCAGCTTACCCGTAGCCAAAAACATTCAGTACTTC
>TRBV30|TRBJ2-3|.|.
CAWSVQAPTDTQYF
TGTGCCTGGAGTGTACAGGCACCCACAGATACGCAGTATTTT
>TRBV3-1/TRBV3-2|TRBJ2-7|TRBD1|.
CASSATVQGAQYF
TGTGCCAGCAGCGCCACCGTGCAGGGGGCTCAGTACTTC
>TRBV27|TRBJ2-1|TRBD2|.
CASTPLNPGGISSYNEQFF
TGTGCCAGCACCCCCTTAAATCCGGGGGGGATTAGCTCCTACAATGAGCAGTTCTTC
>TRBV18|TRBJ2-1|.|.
CASSSISYNEQFF
TGTGCCAGCTCGTCCATCTCCTACAATGAGCAGTTCTTC
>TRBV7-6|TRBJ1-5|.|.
CASSLTDNQPQHF
TGTGCCAGCAGCTTGACAGACAATCAGCCCCAGCATTTT
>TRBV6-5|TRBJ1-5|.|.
CASSTGGPSNQPQHF
TGTGCCAGCAGTACGGGGGGACCAAGCAATCAGCCCCAGCATTTT
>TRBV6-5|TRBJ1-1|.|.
CASILRGAGNTEAFF
TGTGCCAGCATACTTCGGGGGGCCGGGAACACTGAAGCTTTCTTT
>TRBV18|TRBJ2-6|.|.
CASSPQGLGRTSGANVLTF
TGTGCCAGCTCACCCCAGGGCCTCGGCAGGACCTCTGGGGCCAACGTCCTGACTTTC